The TCR beta chain described here comes from a study of T cells after yellow fever vaccination. Study-wide results and caveats: The secondary T-cell response peaked on day 5, not day 15, but was weaker. In post-booster samples, most primary-vaccination clones reappeared (about 96% CD4, roughly 88% CD8).

They built TCR cDNA with 5'RACE template switching, a step that put in a universal primer site and UMIs. A single record per CDR3 protein comes from TCRdb applying MiXCR to the 5' RACE reads. This sample has about 220,000 distinct CDR3 sequences, with 3.2% found just once. This clonotype was counted ten times or more. Its antigen is not identified. The length of the CDR3 is 15 residues. Germline loops: CDR1 MNHEY, CDR2 SVGAGI. The V gene lost 2 bases and the J gene lost 2 bases, with 11 bases spanning the gap. This chain connects TRBV6-5 to TRBJ2-3; TRBD2 is a possible D gene (5 bases). The sample here was CD4+ T cells sorted from PBMCs, taken 10 days after the yellow fever booster vaccination. The receptor's source is a man aged 18 to 30 who received the YFV17D yellow fever vaccine. CDR3 in amino acids: CASSYQWGATDTQYF. The CDR3 DNA sequence: TGTGCCAGCAGTTACCAGTGGGGAGCCACAGATACGCAGTATTTT.